This T cell receptor beta chain was identified during a study of CD8+CD57+ T cells in acquired aplastic anemia (dated by TCRdb to the late 2010s). Background on the whole study: A mean of around 3.3 ug of DNA, ranging from roughly 0.2 to 30 ug, was extracted from sorted CD4+ and CD8+ cells. Mean read counts for healthy donor samples were approximately 10 million for CD4+ cells and 11.0 million for CD8+ cells.

From the cysteine through the phenylalanine, the CDR3 covers 16 amino acids. The CDR3 DNA has 48 bases and is translated from base 1. CDR1 and CDR2, per the germline V gene (reference sequence), are DFQATT and SNEGSKA. Trimming costs V 2 bases and J 4 bases, and their ends lie 19 bases apart. In the study, sorted CD4+ and CD8+ blood T cells from patients with severe aplastic anemia and from healthy subjects underwent deep sequencing of TCR repertoires. Ficoll-Paque density gradient centrifugation was used to isolate peripheral blood mononuclear cells. Before DNA extraction, CD4+ and CD8+ T cells were sorted by FACS or by magnetic beads. Overall study results and their limits: Although under 35 CD8+ CDR3 sequences were shared by patients and controls, these sequences appeared highly expressed in patients and within the immunodominant clones of patients. Between patients and healthy controls, no significant difference in CD8+ Simpson's diversity was found (P=0.060).

This clonotype was detected ten times or more. The specificity of this receptor is unknown. There are no base qualities to consult, and no much larger clone falls within one base. Genomic DNA served as template for TCR beta VDJ combination and CDR3 sequence profiling. An Illumina HiSeq 2000 was used for TCR repertoire sequencing. For the original study's pipeline: TRBV/TRBJ rearrangement plots, CDR3 size and DJ length profiles, and Simpson's diversity index were used to assess repertoires. The most abundant DNA sequence in the deep sequencing data was taken as the immunodominant clone. CDR3 amino acid sequences were checked for sharing between subjects and were compared against published repertoires and the VDJdb database. TCRdb trimmed public reads at Q25 via fastp, called clones via MiXCR and kept in-frame beta chains. One record per CDR3 amino acid sequence lists the most common genes and DNA. The V and J calls were determined by TCRdb, not by the authors. Counted in this sample were 200,000 to 250,000 distinct CDR3 sequences; roughly 33% of them appeared once. The top ten clonotypes cover 0.95% to 1.3% of the sample.

The receptor was isolated from a human donor in good health, serving as a control. The rearrangement joined TRBV20-1 to TRBJ2-3; 6 matching bases give a weak D call of TRBD2. The material sequenced was sorted CD4+, CD8+, or CD8+CD57+ T cells (not recorded which) from PBMCs. The CDR3 loop reads CSARSGTASTADTQYF. Here is the DNA: TGCAGTGCTAGATCTGGGACTGCAAGTACGGCAGATACGCAGTATTTT.